Listed below are T cell receptor beta chains from one sample, sequenced in a study of blood T cell repertoires in COVID-19. The method was immunoSEQ multiplex PCR; TCRdb's version includes in-frame clones alone and lacks a portion of them. The sample consists of fewer than 500,000 clones, more than 85% of them appearing once. The specimen sequenced was peripheral blood. These TCRs come from a woman under 40 with acute or convalescent COVID-19. Each CDR3 is given without its conserved first and last residue.

CDR3aa	v_gene	j_gene
ASSQVTSGGSYEQY	TRBV4-2	TRBJ2-7
ASSYRHGETQY	TRBV6-6	TRBJ2-5
ASSGGEVQTDTQY	TRBV2	TRBJ2-3
ASSLLADSTYNEQF	TRBV5-1	TRBJ2-1
ASSTGQGARETQY	TRBV7-9	TRBJ2-5
ASSEGPLAGELF	TRBV4-1	TRBJ2-2
ASARLTTNEKLF	TRBV14	TRBJ1-4
AISGQGANGYT	TRBV10-3	TRBJ1-2
ATSRDKLGTGQPQH	TRBV15	TRBJ1-5
ASSFGGGGEKLF	TRBV7-9	TRBJ1-4
AWSGRGTEITRDTQY	TRBV30	TRBJ2-3
ASSYTGGTEAF	TRBV5-8	TRBJ1-1
ASEDYNSPLH	TRBV6-5	TRBJ1-6
AISEPDRGLRNEQF	TRBV10-3	TRBJ2-1
ATSRVSGTGNTIY	TRBV15	TRBJ1-3
ASSLERGGVTGELF	TRBV5-1	TRBJ2-2
ASSYSGGSGYT	TRBV6-2/TRBV6-3	TRBJ1-2
ASSLGGLGYTDTQY	TRBV5-6	TRBJ2-3
AISGDRGYGDTQY	TRBV10-3	TRBJ2-3
ASSVGRLRPEGEQF	TRBV9	TRBJ2-1
ASRYGQTNTEAF	TRBV28	TRBJ1-1
ASSPSGGAGYNEQF	TRBV7-2	TRBJ2-1
ASSLFSGGTDTQY	TRBV7-3	TRBJ2-3